Below, 12 T cell receptor beta chains from the same sample are listed, as sequenced in a study of T-cell memory formation after mild COVID-19. TCRdb reprocessed the 5' RACE reads via MiXCR and lists one record per CDR3 protein. The profile shows 300,000 to 350,000 distinct CDR3 sequences, 15% to 20% of them singletons. What was sequenced was PBMCs or a T cell subset sorted from them (not recorded which). These receptors all come from a man aged 18 to 29 who had mild COVID-19 (a few samples of this study predate the infection). Cell type and time point are not known.

The chain is built from TRBV12-3 or TRBV12-4 and TRBJ2-3, with 7 nucleotides matching TRBD1. The CDR3 sequence is 16 residues long. Trimming took 7 bases from V and 3 from J; bases not matched to a gene: 13. CDR3 protein: CASTSSAHRGTDTQYF. In DNA form, the CDR3 reads TGTGCCAGCACCAGTTCGGCGCACAGGGGAACAGATACGCAGTATTTT.

In this sample, this clonotype turned up a few times. The chain couples TRBV2 to TRBJ2-6; 9 nucleotides agree with TRBD1. V shed 2 bases, J shed 2 bases, and the junction held 4 bases outside the gene matches. This CDR3 comprises 17 residues. The germline CDR1 and CDR2 sequences are SNHLY and FYNNEI. The CDR3 bases are TGTGCCAGCAGTGAAACACGGACAGGGGCTGGGGCCAACGTCCTGACTTTC. As protein: CASSETRTGAGANVLTF.

V is TRBV12-3 or TRBV12-4 and J is TRBJ1-2; D gene unclear. The length of the CDR3 is 13 residues. Trimming shortened V by 7 bases and J by 8 bases, and 17 bases separated the two germline ends. CDR3 amino acids: CASTLQVGKGYTF. CDR3 nucleotides: TGTGCCAGCACCCTTCAGGTGGGGAAAGGCTACACCTTC.

The gene calls are TRBV15 and TRBJ2-7; 7 positions match TRBD1. Germline CDR1 is LNHNV and CDR2 is YYDKDF (reference sequence). J lost 4 bases, V lost 6 bases, and 9 bases had no gene match. This CDR3 contains 14 residues. The CDR3 DNA is TGTGCCACCAGTCTCGGAACAGGGGAGTACGAGCAGTACGTC. Its protein is CATSLGTGEYEQYV.

This clonotype has more than one count but fewer than ten. The V gene is TRBV3-1, the J gene TRBJ1-1; D gene uncertain. CDR1 is LGHDT and CDR2 is YNNKEL in the germline V gene (reference sequence). V shed 2 bases and J shed 1 base, with 8 bases lying between them. The CDR3 is 14 residues long. In DNA, the CDR3 is TGTGCCAGCAGCCAATTCATGGGGAACACTGAAGCTTTCTTT. It yields the protein CASSQFMGNTEAFF.

This clonotype was counted a few times. The chain recombines TRBV29-1 with TRBJ2-7; unclear D gene. Per the germline V gene, CDR1 is SQVTM and CDR2 is ANQGSEA. This CDR3 is 11 amino acids long. The germline V and J ends were trimmed by 4 bases and 3 bases, with 7 bases remaining between them. The CDR3 coding sequence is TGCAGCGTTGGTTCGCTCTACGAGCAGTACGTC. This codes for CSVGSLYEQYV.

The V call is TRBV20-1, the J call TRBJ2-7; 8 nucleotides agree with TRBD1. J was trimmed by 2 bases and V by 5 bases; bases with no gene match: 8. In germline, CDR1 is DFQATT, CDR2 SNEGSKA (reference sequence). The CDR3 has 14 amino acids. The CDR3 protein is CSARGQGLTYEQYV. CDR3 DNA: TGCAGTGCTCGCGGACAGGGCCTTACCTACGAGCAGTACGTC.

V usage is TRBV14 and J usage is TRBJ1-1; no definite D call. Germline assignment: CDR1 SGHDN and CDR2 FVKESK. The V end was cut by 2 bases, the J end by 0 bases, with 13 bases between. The CDR3 extends over 16 amino acids. DNA for the CDR3: TGTGCCAGCAGCCAATATCGCACGGGATTGAACACTGAAGCTTTCTTT. As protein: CASSQYRTGLNTEAFF.

The genes are TRBV4-2 and TRBJ1-4, with D hard to call. V shed 9 bases and J shed 2 bases, with 16 bases lying between them. CDR3 length equals 15 residues. Germline V gives CDR1 LGHNA, CDR2 YNFKEQ. CDR3 sequence (DNA): TGTGCCAGTACCAAAAACTTGGGGACTAATGAAAAACTGTTTTTT. Amino acids: CASTKNLGTNEKLFF.

The chain combines TRBV2 with TRBJ1-6; 9 bases map to TRBD1. CDR1 is SNHLY, CDR2 FYNNEI, per germline. The CDR3 length is 17 residues. Trimming at V came to 7 bases and at J to 6 bases, leaving 13 bases not matched to a gene. The CDR3 region has the DNA TGTGCCAGCACCGAGAGGCCGGGACAGGGACTTAATTCACCCCTCCACTTT. Its translation is CASTERPGQGLNSPLHF.

J is TRBJ2-1 and V is TRBV6-5; 11 bases map to TRBD1. This CDR3 is built from 15 residues. Looked up from germline, CDR1 is MNHEY and CDR2 is SVGAGI. Trimming took 6 bases from V and 3 from J; bases not matched to a gene: 4. DNA of the CDR3: TGTGCCAGCAGAACCGGGACAGGGGGCTACAATGAGCAGTTCTTC. It codes for CASRTGTGGYNEQFF.

This clonotype was seen only a few times. The V and J genes are TRBV5-4 and TRBJ1-2; unclear D gene. Germline V gene lookup returns CDR1 SGHNT and CDR2 YYREEE (reference sequence). V was shortened by 4 bases and J by 7 bases, with 11 bases between the two germline ends. This CDR3 region has 12 residues. The CDR3 coding sequence is TGTGCCAGCAGCCCCGTTGTGGGTGGCTACACCTTC. Translating gives CASSPVVGGYTF.